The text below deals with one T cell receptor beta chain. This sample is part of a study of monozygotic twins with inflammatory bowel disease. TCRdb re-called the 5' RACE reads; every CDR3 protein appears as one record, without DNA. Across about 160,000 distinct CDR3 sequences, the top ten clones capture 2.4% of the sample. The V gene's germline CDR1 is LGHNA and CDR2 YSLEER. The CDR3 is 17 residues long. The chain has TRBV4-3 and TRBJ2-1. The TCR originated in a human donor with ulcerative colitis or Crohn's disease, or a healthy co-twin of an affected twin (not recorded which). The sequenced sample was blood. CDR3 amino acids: CASSQDPIPSSYNEQFF.